This is a list of T cell receptor beta chains from one sample in a study of blood T cell repertoires in COVID-19. Sequencing was performed with immunoSEQ multiplex PCR; in TCRdb, only in-frame clones are kept and a portion is missing. The table has about 71,000 clones, 88% seen once. Sequencing input: peripheral blood. The receptors stem from a human donor in a cohort sampled during active COVID-19. The CDR3 runs from the conserved cysteine through the conserved F or W. The D gene is left open where the match is weak. Clone size, where shown, is once, few, many, or a class for clones that have expanded.

j_call	v_call	clone_size	d_call	cdr3_nt	cdr3_aa
TRBJ1-1	TRBV5-1	.	.	TGCGCCAGCAGCTTGGGAGAAAACACTGAAGCTTTCTTT	CASSLGENTEAFF
TRBJ2-2	TRBV2	few	TRBD2	TGTCCCTCCGGGAGGTTGGCCGGGGAGCTGTTTTTT	CPSGRLAGELFF
TRBJ1-2	TRBV5-4	.	.	TGTGCCAGCAGCTCCACCCTGACAGCTAACTATGGCTACACCTTC	CASSSTLTANYGYTF
TRBJ2-1	TRBV5-4	few	.	TGTGCCAGCAGCAAAGATCCGGTGCCCTACAATGAGCAGTTCTTC	CASSKDPVPYNEQFF
TRBJ1-4	TRBV2	.	.	TGTGCCACGCGCAGGGGAGCAACTAATGAAAAACTGTTTTTT	CATRRGATNEKLFF
TRBJ2-2	TRBV12-3/TRBV12-4	.	.	TGTGCCGGTAGAAGAAACACCGGGGAGCTGTTTTTT	CAGRRNTGELFF
TRBJ1-1	TRBV19	.	.	TGTGCCAGTAGTATATTTTCTGGGACGGGAGGGACTGAAGCTTTCTTT	CASSIFSGTGGTEAFF
TRBJ1-6	TRBV7-9	.	.	TGTGCCAGCAGCCGAGGGGGTGGGGAGGGTAATTCACCCCTCCACTTT	CASSRGGGEGNSPLHF
TRBJ2-7	TRBV28	.	TRBD2	TGTGCCAGCATCGGGCTAGCGGAATCCTACGAGCAGTACTTC	CASIGLAESYEQYF
TRBJ1-2	TRBV3-1/TRBV3-2	few	.	TGTGCCAGCAGCCACAGCTATGGCTACACCTTC	CASSHSYGYTF
TRBJ1-2	TRBV9	once	TRBD1	TGTGCCAGCAGCCTAACAGGGGCCTTCTCTAACTATGGCTACACCTTC	CASSLTGAFSNYGYTF